This T cell receptor (beta chain) was recorded in a study of T cell responses to AZD1222 COVID-19 vaccine. Findings of the study overall: White British people made up most donors, females outnumbered males, and clonal diversity was possibly underestimated. Targets within unmutated variant regions were reportedly found for nearly half of spike-specific TCRs.

As to this clone: Its matching antigen is unknown.

Sequenced by immunoSEQ multiplex PCR; TCRdb stores in-frame clones only, minus some. The table includes fewer than 140,000 clones, about 90% detected once. Samples with a second dose at about 4 or about 12 weeks were pooled together. This CDR3 is built from 14 residues. V lost 6 bases, J lost 2 bases, and 6 bases stayed unmatched. CDR1 and CDR2 from the germline V gene are LNHDA and SQIVND (reference sequence). Source: peripheral blood, taken 28 days after the second AZD1222 dose. The clonotype comes from an adult who received the AZD1222 COVID-19 vaccine. The chain has TRBV19 and TRBJ2-7, with 8 bases that match TRBD1. The CDR3, as DNA: TGTGCCAGTAGGGACAGGGAATCTCCCTACGAGCAGTACTTC. This codes for CASRDRESPYEQYF.